The rows below give T cell receptor beta chains drawn from one sample of a study of vaccination and CD4 T cells after COVID-19. No antigen has been identified for these receptors. MiXCR, run by TCRdb on the PCR reads, gives a single entry per CDR3 protein. The data hold more than 7,000 distinct CDR3 sequences, with 50% to 75% observed a single time. The sequenced sample consisted of CD4+ T cells from blood, cultured in vitro. Source of these receptors: a human donor who had recovered from COVID-19. Each CDR3 is given with its conserved first and last residue. Each record gives: J gene, V gene, D gene, clone size, CDR3 DNA, CDR3 protein. A D gene is named only where the DNA matches it firmly. A clone size is listed for some rows: how often the clone was seen (once, few, many), or a class if it is expanded.

j_gene: TRBJ2-1
v_gene: TRBV27
d_gene: TRBD2
abundance: NA
CDR3nt: TGTGCCAGCAGATCGGGTCTGAGAACCGGGACTAGCGGGAGGGGGAATGAGCAGTTCTTC
CDR3aa: CASRSGLRTGTSGRGNEQFF

j_gene: TRBJ1-5
v_gene: TRBV12-3/TRBV12-4
d_gene: NA
abundance: NA
CDR3nt: TGTGCCAGCAGTTCACCAGCTGGCCCCAATCAGCCCCAGCATTTT
CDR3aa: CASSSPAGPNQPQHF

j_gene: TRBJ2-7
v_gene: TRBV21-1
d_gene: NA
abundance: hyperexpanded
CDR3nt: TGTGCCAGCAGCACACGACAGGGTTGTTTCCACGAGCAGTACTTC
CDR3aa: CASSTRQGCFHEQYF

j_gene: TRBJ2-7
v_gene: TRBV6-2/TRBV6-3
d_gene: NA
abundance: few
CDR3nt: TGTGCCAGCAGTTACTCAGTACTAAATTCCTACGAGCAGTACTTC
CDR3aa: CASSYSVLNSYEQYF

j_gene: TRBJ1-6
v_gene: TRBV30
d_gene: NA
abundance: NA
CDR3nt: TGTGCCGGCGGAGTGGGATCTAATTCACCCCTCCACTTT
CDR3aa: CAGGVGSNSPLHF

j_gene: TRBJ2-5
v_gene: TRBV7-9
d_gene: TRBD2
abundance: NA
CDR3nt: TGTGCCAGCAGCTTAGTCGGAGCGGGAACCCAGTACTTC
CDR3aa: CASSLVGAGTQYF

j_gene: TRBJ2-3
v_gene: TRBV20-1
d_gene: TRBD2
abundance: NA
CDR3nt: TGCAGTGCCCACCACCCCGCGGGACTACCCTTTGGCACAGATACGCAGTATTTT
CDR3aa: CSAHHPAGLPFGTDTQYF

j_gene: TRBJ2-3
v_gene: TRBV6-1
d_gene: NA
abundance: few
CDR3nt: TGTGCCAGCCAGGAGACTAGACCCACAGATACGCAGTATTTT
CDR3aa: CASQETRPTDTQYF

j_gene: TRBJ1-2
v_gene: TRBV5-5
d_gene: NA
abundance: NA
CDR3nt: TGTGCCAGCAGCTCGACAGGCGCCCTTAACTATGGCTACACCTTC
CDR3aa: CASSSTGALNYGYTF

j_gene: TRBJ2-5
v_gene: TRBV6-1
d_gene: NA
abundance: few
CDR3nt: TGTGCCAGCAGTGAACCGGGACACCAAGGGGGAGAGACCCAGTACTTC
CDR3aa: CASSEPGHQGGETQYF

j_gene: TRBJ1-2
v_gene: TRBV18
d_gene: NA
abundance: NA
CDR3nt: TGTGCCAGCTCACCAGGGGGGGACGGCTACACCTTC
CDR3aa: CASSPGGDGYTF

j_gene: TRBJ1-2
v_gene: TRBV12-3/TRBV12-4
d_gene: NA
abundance: few
CDR3nt: TGTGCCAGCACCATAAGAAGGGGGTCCTATGGCTACACCTTC
CDR3aa: CASTIRRGSYGYTF

j_gene: TRBJ1-6
v_gene: TRBV20-1
d_gene: NA
abundance: once
CDR3nt: TGCAGTGTTCGAGGGGGAGGTGCCTTTAATTCACCCCTCCACTTT
CDR3aa: CSVRGGGAFNSPLHF

j_gene: TRBJ1-1
v_gene: TRBV2
d_gene: NA
abundance: NA
CDR3nt: TGTGCCAGCAGTGCCCCTCTGGGGGGGGACCGGGGGACTGAAGCTTTCTTT
CDR3aa: CASSAPLGGDRGTEAFF

j_gene: TRBJ2-7
v_gene: TRBV12-3/TRBV12-4
d_gene: NA
abundance: NA
CDR3nt: TGTGCCAGCAGCCTCTCGCCAGGGGTCAACGAGCAGTACTTC
CDR3aa: CASSLSPGVNEQYF

j_gene: TRBJ1-2
v_gene: TRBV30
d_gene: NA
abundance: NA
CDR3nt: TGTGCCTGGAGTGTGCAGGGTACAAATGGCTACACCTTC
CDR3aa: CAWSVQGTNGYTF

j_gene: TRBJ2-5
v_gene: TRBV6-1
d_gene: TRBD2
abundance: NA
CDR3nt: TGTGCCAGCAGTACCGGGACTATCCAAGAGACCCAGTACTTC
CDR3aa: CASSTGTIQETQYF

j_gene: TRBJ2-1
v_gene: TRBV23-1
d_gene: NA
abundance: NA
CDR3nt: TGCGCCAGCAGTCACCGTGGGCGTGGGAATGAGCAGTTCTTC
CDR3aa: CASSHRGRGNEQFF

j_gene: TRBJ2-1
v_gene: TRBV10-3
d_gene: NA
abundance: NA
CDR3nt: TGTGCCATCAGCGGCACTGGGGGGCAACGGAATGAGCAGTTCTTC
CDR3aa: CAISGTGGQRNEQFF

j_gene: TRBJ2-1
v_gene: TRBV24-1
d_gene: TRBD2
abundance: NA
CDR3nt: TGTGCCACCAGTGATCCCGGGACTAGCGGGAATGAGCAGTTCTTC
CDR3aa: CATSDPGTSGNEQFF

j_gene: TRBJ2-3
v_gene: TRBV20-1
d_gene: NA
abundance: NA
CDR3nt: TGCAGTGCTAGAGAAGTCCGGGAGTCGGATACGCAGTATTTT
CDR3aa: CSAREVRESDTQYF

j_gene: TRBJ2-7
v_gene: TRBV21-1
d_gene: NA
abundance: NA
CDR3nt: TGTGCCAGCAGTTTAGCAGGGGCCATATACGAGCAGTACTTC
CDR3aa: CASSLAGAIYEQYF

j_gene: TRBJ1-5
v_gene: TRBV28
d_gene: NA
abundance: NA
CDR3nt: TGTGCCAGCAGTCCGGACGTCGTGGAGCCCCAGCATTTT
CDR3aa: CASSPDVVEPQHF

j_gene: TRBJ1-2
v_gene: TRBV6-2/TRBV6-3
d_gene: NA
abundance: few
CDR3nt: TGTGCCAGCAGTTATTCAGGGTTCTATGGCTACACCTTC
CDR3aa: CASSYSGFYGYTF

j_gene: TRBJ2-5
v_gene: TRBV5-1
d_gene: NA
abundance: NA
CDR3nt: TGCGCCAGCAGCTTGGCCGGGACGGTCCAAGAGACCCAGTACTTC
CDR3aa: CASSLAGTVQETQYF

j_gene: TRBJ2-1
v_gene: TRBV7-2
d_gene: NA
abundance: few
CDR3nt: TGTGCCAGCAGCTTAGTGGGGAGCTCCTACAATGAGCAGTTCTTC
CDR3aa: CASSLVGSSYNEQFF

j_gene: TRBJ2-7
v_gene: TRBV19
d_gene: NA
abundance: NA
CDR3nt: TGTGCCAGTAGTTCTTACAGGGACCACGAGCAGTACTTC
CDR3aa: CASSSYRDHEQYF

j_gene: TRBJ1-6
v_gene: TRBV6-2/TRBV6-3
d_gene: TRBD1
abundance: NA
CDR3nt: TGTGCCAGCAGCCTGGACAGGGAAAATTCACCCCTCCACTTT
CDR3aa: CASSLDRENSPLHF

j_gene: TRBJ2-3
v_gene: TRBV6-2/TRBV6-3
d_gene: NA
abundance: NA
CDR3nt: TGTGCCAGCAGTTACTCTCTCGGGGATACGCAGTATTTT
CDR3aa: CASSYSLGDTQYF

j_gene: TRBJ2-3
v_gene: TRBV5-4
d_gene: TRBD2
abundance: few
CDR3nt: TGTGCCAGCACCGGGACTAGCGGATTCTCTAGCACAGATACGCAGTATTTT
CDR3aa: CASTGTSGFSSTDTQYF

j_gene: TRBJ2-5
v_gene: TRBV5-1
d_gene: TRBD2
abundance: NA
CDR3nt: TGCGCCAGCAGGACTAGCGGGGCTAGCCAAGAGACCCAGTACTTC
CDR3aa: CASRTSGASQETQYF

j_gene: TRBJ1-1
v_gene: TRBV2
d_gene: NA
abundance: NA
CDR3nt: TGTGCCAGCAGTGTGGGGGTGAACACTGAAGCTTTCTTT
CDR3aa: CASSVGVNTEAFF

j_gene: TRBJ1-2
v_gene: TRBV28
d_gene: NA
abundance: NA
CDR3nt: TGTGCCTCTTTCGCGAGTCCGGCTAACTATGGCTACACCTTC
CDR3aa: CASFASPANYGYTF

j_gene: TRBJ1-6
v_gene: TRBV12-2
d_gene: NA
abundance: NA
CDR3nt: TGTGCAAGTCGCTTAGCTGTTCGGTCTCACCGTTCACCCCTCCACTTT
CDR3aa: CASRLAVRSHRSPLHF

j_gene: TRBJ1-1
v_gene: TRBV9
d_gene: NA
abundance: medium-sized
CDR3nt: TGTGCCAGCAGCCTCCACGTAGGGGTCACTGAAGCTTTCTTT
CDR3aa: CASSLHVGVTEAFF

j_gene: TRBJ2-5
v_gene: TRBV5-8
d_gene: TRBD2
abundance: NA
CDR3nt: TGTGCCAGCAGCTCGGGACTAGCGGGGGGAGAGACCCAGTACTTC
CDR3aa: CASSSGLAGGETQYF

j_gene: TRBJ2-7
v_gene: TRBV6-1
d_gene: TRBD1
abundance: NA
CDR3nt: TGTGCCAGCAGCCGGGACAGGGTCTACGAGCAGTACTTC
CDR3aa: CASSRDRVYEQYF

j_gene: TRBJ1-2
v_gene: TRBV19
d_gene: NA
abundance: few
CDR3nt: TGTGCCAGTAGTTTCTCCGGGACTAACTATGGCTACACCTTC
CDR3aa: CASSFSGTNYGYTF

j_gene: TRBJ1-6
v_gene: TRBV6-5
d_gene: NA
abundance: NA
CDR3nt: TGTGCCAGCAGTTACTCCGGAGCGGAGAGGTCACCCCTCCACTTT
CDR3aa: CASSYSGAERSPLHF

j_gene: TRBJ2-6
v_gene: TRBV6-1
d_gene: NA
abundance: few
CDR3nt: TGTGCCAGCAGTGCCTCGGGACTCCACTCTGGGGCCAACGTCCTGACTTTC
CDR3aa: CASSASGLHSGANVLTF

j_gene: TRBJ2-5
v_gene: TRBV20-1
d_gene: NA
abundance: few
CDR3nt: TGCAGTGCTAGTGAGGAGCGAGAGACCCAGTACTTC
CDR3aa: CSASEERETQYF

j_gene: TRBJ1-5
v_gene: TRBV19
d_gene: NA
abundance: NA
CDR3nt: TGTGCCAGTAGTATAGACGCCGCCCTCAATCAGCCCCAGCATTTT
CDR3aa: CASSIDAALNQPQHF

j_gene: TRBJ1-1
v_gene: TRBV20-1
d_gene: NA
abundance: NA
CDR3nt: TGCAGTGCTAGGAACCCGGTGGGCACTGAAGCTTTCTTT
CDR3aa: CSARNPVGTEAFF

j_gene: TRBJ2-7
v_gene: TRBV20-1
d_gene: TRBD2
abundance: NA
CDR3nt: TGCAGTGCTAGACCCGGGGGGGGACTAGCGGGGTTCTACGAGCAGTACTTC
CDR3aa: CSARPGGGLAGFYEQYF

j_gene: TRBJ2-3
v_gene: TRBV6-1
d_gene: TRBD1
abundance: NA
CDR3nt: TGTGCCAGCAGTAGACAGGGTGGGTCAGATACGCAGTATTTT
CDR3aa: CASSRQGGSDTQYF

j_gene: TRBJ2-3
v_gene: TRBV6-1
d_gene: NA
abundance: NA
CDR3nt: TGTGCCAGCAGTGATAATCCGGGAGTAGGCACAGATACGCAGTATTTT
CDR3aa: CASSDNPGVGTDTQYF

j_gene: TRBJ1-3
v_gene: TRBV7-8
d_gene: NA
abundance: few
CDR3nt: TGTGCCAGCAGCTTAGGCTCACTGACCTCTGGAAACACCATATATTTT
CDR3aa: CASSLGSLTSGNTIYF

j_gene: TRBJ2-2
v_gene: TRBV7-9
d_gene: TRBD2
abundance: NA
CDR3nt: TGTGCCAGCAGCCCCGGGACTAGCGGGAGGGCCGGCACCGGGGAGCTGTTTTTT
CDR3aa: CASSPGTSGRAGTGELFF

j_gene: TRBJ2-5
v_gene: TRBV11-2
d_gene: NA
abundance: few
CDR3nt: TGTGCCAGCAGCTTAGTTCCAGGGATGCAGACCCAGTACTTC
CDR3aa: CASSLVPGMQTQYF

j_gene: TRBJ1-2
v_gene: TRBV27
d_gene: NA
abundance: few
CDR3nt: TGTGCCAGCAGTTTAACCCCTAACTATGGCTACACCTTC
CDR3aa: CASSLTPNYGYTF

j_gene: TRBJ2-7
v_gene: TRBV19
d_gene: NA
abundance: few
CDR3nt: TGTGCCAGTAGTGGTCGTCCGGGGAACGAGCAGTACTTC
CDR3aa: CASSGRPGNEQYF

j_gene: TRBJ2-1
v_gene: TRBV12-3/TRBV12-4
d_gene: NA
abundance: NA
CDR3nt: TGTGCCAGCAGTTTTGGGGGGCCCAGATACAATGAGCAGTTCTTC
CDR3aa: CASSFGGPRYNEQFF

j_gene: TRBJ1-3
v_gene: TRBV6-5
d_gene: NA
abundance: NA
CDR3nt: TGTGCCAGCAGTTACTCGACCGTAAACTCTGGAAACACCATATATTTT
CDR3aa: CASSYSTVNSGNTIYF

j_gene: TRBJ1-2
v_gene: TRBV7-2
d_gene: NA
abundance: NA
CDR3nt: TGTGCCAGCAGCTTTTACAATAACTATGGCTACACCTTC
CDR3aa: CASSFYNNYGYTF

j_gene: TRBJ2-7
v_gene: TRBV21-1
d_gene: NA
abundance: NA
CDR3nt: TGTGCCAGCAGCAAAAAAAGAGGGGCCTCCTACGAGCAGTACTTC
CDR3aa: CASSKKRGASYEQYF

j_gene: TRBJ2-3
v_gene: TRBV6-5
d_gene: NA
abundance: few
CDR3nt: TGTGCCAGCAGTTACTCGATTGGGATAGATACGCAGTATTTT
CDR3aa: CASSYSIGIDTQYF

j_gene: TRBJ2-2
v_gene: TRBV7-9
d_gene: NA
abundance: few
CDR3nt: TGTGCCAGCAGCTTAGATAGCGGACCTGGGAAGGTGTTTTTT
CDR3aa: CASSLDSGPGKVFF

j_gene: TRBJ2-3
v_gene: TRBV4-3
d_gene: NA
abundance: NA
CDR3nt: TGCGCCAGCAGCCGAGACTTTACCCGCACAGATACGCAGTATTTT
CDR3aa: CASSRDFTRTDTQYF

j_gene: TRBJ2-5
v_gene: TRBV7-2
d_gene: NA
abundance: few
CDR3nt: TGTGCCAGCAGCCGAAGGACGGAAGGGGAGACCCAGTACTTC
CDR3aa: CASSRRTEGETQYF

j_gene: TRBJ1-6
v_gene: TRBV10-3
d_gene: NA
abundance: few
CDR3nt: TGTGCCATCAGTGAGTCAGCAACTGGACCCCTCCACTTT
CDR3aa: CAISESATGPLHF